This T cell receptor beta chain is drawn from a study of shared clonotypes between healthy human individuals. Study-wide findings and caveats: The represented genetic and exposure-history diversity was limited by the small number of donors.

At deep level, the assay was performed. The sorted-subset replicate PCRs were given roughly 190 ng DNA, which is about 30,000 T cell genomes. Repertoires were generated with immunoSEQ multiplex PCR, while TCRdb's copy carries only in-frame clones and drops some. The repertoire holds 2 million to 2.5 million clones, with approximately 96% as singletons. Remarks on this clone: Its specificity is not known.

This CDR3 region has 13 residues. V was shortened by 3 bases and J by 2 bases, with 8 bases between the two germline ends. The germline CDR1 and CDR2 sequences are LGHNA and YNFKEQ. The rearrangement links TRBV4-2 to TRBJ2-7, with D tentatively TRBD2 (6 bases). Specimen: naive CD4+ T cells sorted from blood. Subset noted: CD45RA+ positively selected. This TCR was sampled from a man aged 18 to 29 in good health. The CDR3 sequence is CASSQGGPYEQYF. The CDR3 region has the DNA TGTGCCAGCAGCCAGGGGGGACCCTACGAGCAGTACTTC.